This T cell receptor beta chain was recorded in a study of cytomegalovirus exposure and HLA in healthy donors. The study, taken as a whole, reports: Within the data, a cluster of highly shared sequence variants was likely a sequencing artifact.

PCR primers comprised 60 Vbeta and 13 Jbeta primers. TCRdb's table, derived via immunoSEQ multiplex PCR, lists solely in-frame clones and lacks some. The table has around 92,000 clones, approximately 72% seen once. The table lists this clone with a few counts. No antigen is known for it. The V end was cut by 5 bases, the J end by 1 base, with 14 bases between. CDR1 is PRHDT and CDR2 is FYEKMQ in the germline V gene (reference sequence). The CDR3 runs to 16 residues. The sequencing sample was made of PBMCs. The rearrangement joins TRBV13 to TRBJ2-2; a possible D gene is TRBD2 (5 bases). The sequence derives from a female donor in good health and CMV-seropositive. The CDR3 sequence: CASSDTGVENTGELFF. CDR3 DNA sequence: TGTGCCAGCAGCGATACCGGGGTTGAGAACACCGGGGAGCTGTTTTTT. Full variable domain (rest looked up from reference TRBV13 and TRBJ2-2): AAGVIQSPRHLIKEKRETATLKCYPIPRHDTVYWYQQGPGQDPQFLISFYEKMQSDKGSIPDRFSAQQFSDYHSELNMSSLELGDSALYFCASSDTGVENTGELFFGEGSRLTVL.